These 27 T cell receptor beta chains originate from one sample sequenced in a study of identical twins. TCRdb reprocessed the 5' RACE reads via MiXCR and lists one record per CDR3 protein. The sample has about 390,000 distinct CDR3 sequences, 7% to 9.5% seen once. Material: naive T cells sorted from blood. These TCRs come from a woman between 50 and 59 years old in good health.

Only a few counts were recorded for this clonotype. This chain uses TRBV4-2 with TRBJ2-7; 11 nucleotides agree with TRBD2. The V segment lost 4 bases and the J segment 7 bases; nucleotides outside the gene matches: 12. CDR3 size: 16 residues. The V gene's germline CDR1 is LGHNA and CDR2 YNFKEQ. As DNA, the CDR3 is TGTGCCAGCAGCCTCACCGGGACTAGCGGTTCTAGGGAGCAGTACTTC. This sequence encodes CASSLTGTSGSREQYF.

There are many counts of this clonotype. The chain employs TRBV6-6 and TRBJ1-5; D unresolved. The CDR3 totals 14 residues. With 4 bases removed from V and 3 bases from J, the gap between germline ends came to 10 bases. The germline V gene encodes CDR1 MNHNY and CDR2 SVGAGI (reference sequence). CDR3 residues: CASSLGRNNQPQHF. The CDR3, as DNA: TGTGCCAGCAGTTTAGGAAGGAACAATCAGCCCCAGCATTTT.

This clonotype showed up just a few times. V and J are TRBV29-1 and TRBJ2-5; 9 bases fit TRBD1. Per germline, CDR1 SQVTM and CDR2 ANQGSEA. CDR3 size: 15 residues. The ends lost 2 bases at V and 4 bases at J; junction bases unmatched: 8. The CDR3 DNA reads TGCAGCGTTGAAAAAACAGGGGGCTTAGGAGAGACCCAGTACTTC. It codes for CSVEKTGGLGETQYF.

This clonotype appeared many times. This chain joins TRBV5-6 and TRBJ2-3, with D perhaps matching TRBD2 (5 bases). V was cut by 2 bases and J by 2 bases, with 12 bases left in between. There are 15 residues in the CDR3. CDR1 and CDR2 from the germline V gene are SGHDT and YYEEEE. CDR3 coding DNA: TGTGCCAGCAGCTTCGAGCGGATCCTCACAGATACGCAGTATTTT. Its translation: CASSFERILTDTQYF.

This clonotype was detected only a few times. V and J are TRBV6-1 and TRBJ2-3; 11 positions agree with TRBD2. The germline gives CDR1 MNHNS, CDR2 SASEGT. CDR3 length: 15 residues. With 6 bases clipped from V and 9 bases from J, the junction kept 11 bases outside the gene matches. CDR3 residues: CASSPSGGPGGTQYF. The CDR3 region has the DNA TGTGCCAGCAGCCCTAGCGGGGGGCCAGGAGGGACGCAGTATTTT.

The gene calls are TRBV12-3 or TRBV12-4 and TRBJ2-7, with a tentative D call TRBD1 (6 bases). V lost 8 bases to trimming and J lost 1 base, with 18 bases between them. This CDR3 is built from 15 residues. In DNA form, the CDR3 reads TGTGCCAGCGGACACAGGGACCAGAGATCCTACGAGCAGTACTTC. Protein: CASGHRDQRSYEQYF.

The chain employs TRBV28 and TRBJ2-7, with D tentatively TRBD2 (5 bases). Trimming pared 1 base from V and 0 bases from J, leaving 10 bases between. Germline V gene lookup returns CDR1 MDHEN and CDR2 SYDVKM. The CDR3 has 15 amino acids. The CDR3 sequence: CASSLLRGSSYEQYF. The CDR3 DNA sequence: TGTGCCAGCAGTTTATTGCGAGGGAGCTCCTACGAGCAGTACTTC.

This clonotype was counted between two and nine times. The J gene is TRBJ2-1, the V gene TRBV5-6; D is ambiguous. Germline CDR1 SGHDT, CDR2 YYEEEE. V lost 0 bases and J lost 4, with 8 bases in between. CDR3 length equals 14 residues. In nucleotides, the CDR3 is TGTGCCAGCAGCTTGGGGGCAGCATACAATGAGCAGTTCTTC. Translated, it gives CASSLGAAYNEQFF.

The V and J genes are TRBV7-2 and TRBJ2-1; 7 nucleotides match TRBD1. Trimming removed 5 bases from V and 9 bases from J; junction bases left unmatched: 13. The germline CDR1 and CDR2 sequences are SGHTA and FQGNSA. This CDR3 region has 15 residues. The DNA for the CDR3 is TGTGCCAGCAGCCCGCAGTGGTTAGCAGGGGGTGAGCAGTTCTTC. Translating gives CASSPQWLAGGEQFF.

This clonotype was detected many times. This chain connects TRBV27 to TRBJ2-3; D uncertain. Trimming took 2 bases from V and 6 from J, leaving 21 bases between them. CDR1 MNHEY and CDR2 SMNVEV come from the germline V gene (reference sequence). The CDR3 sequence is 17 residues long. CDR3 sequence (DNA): TGTGCCAGCAGTTTAAGAGTGGGCAGGCCGTTCGAGGATACGCAGTATTTT. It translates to CASSLRVGRPFEDTQYF.

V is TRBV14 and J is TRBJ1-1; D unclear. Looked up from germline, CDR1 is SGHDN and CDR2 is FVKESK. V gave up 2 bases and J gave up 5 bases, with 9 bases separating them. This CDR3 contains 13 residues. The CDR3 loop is CASSQLTVTEAFF. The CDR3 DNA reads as TGTGCCAGCAGCCAACTCACAGTGACTGAAGCTTTCTTT.

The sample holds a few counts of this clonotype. In DNA form, the CDR3 reads TGTGCCAGCAGCTATAGCGGGAGCCGTGAGACCCAGTACTTC. Encoded protein: CASSYSGSRETQYF. The V and J genes are TRBV7-3 and TRBJ2-5, with 9 nucleotides matching TRBD2. V was clipped by 4 bases and J by 5 bases; unmatched bases: 5. CDR1 is SGHTA, CDR2 FQGTGA, per germline. The CDR3 extends over 14 amino acids.

The CDR3 sequence is CATSDFWSPNTGELFF. As DNA, the CDR3 is TGTGCCACCAGTGATTTTTGGAGTCCGAACACCGGGGAGCTGTTTTTT. This chain connects TRBV24-1 to TRBJ2-2, with D unresolved. CDR1 and CDR2 (germline): KGHDR, SFDVKD. V was clipped by 1 base and J by 0 bases, with 8 bases between them. There are 16 residues in the CDR3.

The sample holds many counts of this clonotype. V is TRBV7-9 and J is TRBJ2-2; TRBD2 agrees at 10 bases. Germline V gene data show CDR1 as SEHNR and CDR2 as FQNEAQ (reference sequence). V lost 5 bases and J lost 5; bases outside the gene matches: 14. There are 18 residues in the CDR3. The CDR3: CASSTRRVAGGRTGELFF. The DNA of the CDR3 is TGTGCCAGCAGCACAAGGCGGGTAGCGGGAGGACGGACCGGGGAGCTGTTTTTT.

Written as DNA, the CDR3 is TGCAGTGCTAGCTTTTTGGCAGGGGGTGGGGAGACCCAGTACTTC. As protein: CSASFLAGGGETQYF. This chain joins TRBV20-1 and TRBJ2-5; 7 positions agree with TRBD1. The CDR3 totals 15 residues. Germline V gene data show CDR1 as DFQATT and CDR2 as SNEGSKA (reference sequence). V gave up 3 bases and J gave up 5 bases; unmatched junction bases: 12.

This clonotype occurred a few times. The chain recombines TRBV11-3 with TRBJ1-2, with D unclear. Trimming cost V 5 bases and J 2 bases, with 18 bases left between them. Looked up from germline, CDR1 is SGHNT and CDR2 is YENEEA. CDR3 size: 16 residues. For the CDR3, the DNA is TGTGCCAGCAGCCCGCCTTGGGCGGATTCAAACTATGGCTACACCTTC. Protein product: CASSPPWADSNYGYTF. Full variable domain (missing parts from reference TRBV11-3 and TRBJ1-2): EAGVVQSPRYKIIEKKQPVAFWCNPISGHNTLYWYLQNLGQGPELLIRYENEEAVDDSQLPKDRFSAERLKGVDSTLKIQPAELGDSAVYLCASSPPWADSNYGYTFGSGTRLTVV.

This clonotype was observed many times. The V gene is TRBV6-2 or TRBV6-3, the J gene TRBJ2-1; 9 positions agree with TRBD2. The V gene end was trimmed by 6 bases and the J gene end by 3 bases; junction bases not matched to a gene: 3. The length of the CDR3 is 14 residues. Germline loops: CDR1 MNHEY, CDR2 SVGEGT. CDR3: CASRVAGVYNEQFF. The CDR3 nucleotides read TGTGCCAGCAGGGTAGCGGGAGTCTACAATGAGCAGTTCTTC.

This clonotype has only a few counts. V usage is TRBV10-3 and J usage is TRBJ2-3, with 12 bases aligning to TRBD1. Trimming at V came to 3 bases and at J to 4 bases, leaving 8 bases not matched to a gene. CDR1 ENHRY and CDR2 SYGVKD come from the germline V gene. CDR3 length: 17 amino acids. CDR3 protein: CAISEGDRGRSPDTQYF. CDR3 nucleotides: TGTGCCATCAGTGAAGGGGACAGGGGGCGCTCCCCAGATACGCAGTATTTT.

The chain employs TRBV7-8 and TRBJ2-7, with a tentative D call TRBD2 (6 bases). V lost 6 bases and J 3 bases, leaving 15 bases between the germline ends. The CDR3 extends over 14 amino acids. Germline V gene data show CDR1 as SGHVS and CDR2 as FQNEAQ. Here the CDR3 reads CASRPRRGNYEQYF. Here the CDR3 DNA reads TGTGCCAGCAGGCCCAGGCGGGGCAACTACGAGCAGTACTTC.

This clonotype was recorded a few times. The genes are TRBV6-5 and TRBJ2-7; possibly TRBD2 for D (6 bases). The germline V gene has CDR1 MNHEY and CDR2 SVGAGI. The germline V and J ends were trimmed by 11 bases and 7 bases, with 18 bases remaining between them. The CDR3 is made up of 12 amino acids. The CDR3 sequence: CAAGMGMGEQYF. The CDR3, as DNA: TGTGCCGCGGGGATGGGGATGGGTGAGCAGTACTTC.

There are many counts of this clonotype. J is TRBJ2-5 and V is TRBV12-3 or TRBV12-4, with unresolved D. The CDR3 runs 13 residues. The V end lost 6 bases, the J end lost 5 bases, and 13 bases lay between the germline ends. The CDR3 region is CASSPQIRETQYF. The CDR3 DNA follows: TGTGCCAGCAGCCCACAGATTCGGGAGACCCAGTACTTC.

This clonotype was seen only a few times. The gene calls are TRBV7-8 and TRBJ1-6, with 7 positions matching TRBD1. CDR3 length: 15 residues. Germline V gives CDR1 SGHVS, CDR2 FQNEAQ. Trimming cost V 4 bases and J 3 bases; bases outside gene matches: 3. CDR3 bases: TGTGCCAGCAGCTCCAGGGGGGTCTATAATTCACCCCTCCACTTT. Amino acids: CASSSRGVYNSPLHF.

CDR3 in DNA: TGTGCCAGCAGTTTCGGTGACTCCTACGAGCAGTACGTC. Translated, it gives CASSFGDSYEQYV. The rearrangement joins TRBV12-3 or TRBV12-4 to TRBJ2-7; D gene ambiguous. The CDR3 extends over 13 amino acids. V was clipped by 3 bases and J by 0 bases, with 6 bases between them.

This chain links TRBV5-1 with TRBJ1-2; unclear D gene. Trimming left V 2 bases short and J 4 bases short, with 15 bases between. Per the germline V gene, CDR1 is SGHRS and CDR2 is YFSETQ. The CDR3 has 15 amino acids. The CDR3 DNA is TGCGCCAGCAGCTTCCTTCCCGGCCCAAGCTATGGCTACACCTTC. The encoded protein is CASSFLPGPSYGYTF.

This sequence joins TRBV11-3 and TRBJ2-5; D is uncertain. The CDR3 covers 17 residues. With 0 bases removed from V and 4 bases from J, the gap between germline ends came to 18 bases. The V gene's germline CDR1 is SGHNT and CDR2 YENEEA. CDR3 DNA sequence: TGTGCCAGCAGCTTAGATTCTTCAGAGGTGTTCGGAGAGACCCAGTACTTC. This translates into CASSLDSSEVFGETQYF.

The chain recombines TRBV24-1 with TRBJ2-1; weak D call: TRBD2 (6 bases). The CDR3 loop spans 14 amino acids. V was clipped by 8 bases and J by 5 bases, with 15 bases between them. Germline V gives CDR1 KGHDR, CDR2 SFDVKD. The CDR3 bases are TGTGCCACCAAGCCGGAGGGGTCCCACAATGAGCAGTTCTTC. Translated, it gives CATKPEGSHNEQFF.

The CDR3 region has the DNA TGTGCCAGCAGACTACTAGCGGGAGGGCCCGGGGAGCTGTTTTTT. Amino acids: CASRLLAGGPGELFF. This chain uses TRBV6-5 with TRBJ2-2, with 13 bases lining up with TRBD2. CDR1 is MNHEY and CDR2 is SVGAGI in the germline V gene. V shed 6 bases and J 6 bases; nucleotides not matched to a gene: 4. CDR3 length equals 15 residues.